This entry is about one T cell receptor (beta chain). Its target is unknown. The data were obtained in a study of T cell responses to AZD1222 COVID-19 vaccine. The protocol was immunoSEQ multiplex PCR, while the TCRdb copy is restricted to in-frame clones and leaves out a portion. The table has around 110,000 clones, nearly 90% seen once. The length of the CDR3 is 14 residues. Germline V gene lookup returns CDR1 SEHNR and CDR2 FQNEAQ (reference sequence). After removal of 9 bases from V and 4 bases from J, the junction contained 10 bases not matched to a gene. Overall study findings and caveats: The study found vaccine-associated CD4 TCRs spanning spike, dominant at 160-218 and 743-854. Targets within unmutated variant regions were reportedly found for nearly half of spike-specific TCRs. Researchers took repertoire samples only after the peak T cell response had come.

Second-dose schedules of about 4 or about 12 weeks were combined. J is TRBJ2-5 and V is TRBV7-9, with TRBD1 matching 8 bases. Sequenced material: peripheral blood, taken 28 days after the second AZD1222 dose. This receptor was identified in an adult who received the AZD1222 COVID-19 vaccine. The CDR3 DNA sequence: TGTGCCAGTAAGGAGACAGGGGATAGAGAGACCCAGTACTTC. Amino acid sequence: CASKETGDRETQYF.